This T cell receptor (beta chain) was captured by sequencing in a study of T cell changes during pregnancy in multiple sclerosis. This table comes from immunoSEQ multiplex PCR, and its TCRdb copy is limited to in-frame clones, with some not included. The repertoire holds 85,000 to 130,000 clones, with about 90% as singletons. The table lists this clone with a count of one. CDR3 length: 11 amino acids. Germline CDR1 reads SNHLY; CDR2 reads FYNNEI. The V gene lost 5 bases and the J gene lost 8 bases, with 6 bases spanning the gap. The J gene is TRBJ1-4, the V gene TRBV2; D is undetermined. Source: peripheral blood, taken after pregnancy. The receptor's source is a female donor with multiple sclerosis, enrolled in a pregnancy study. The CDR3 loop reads CASSPEEKLFF. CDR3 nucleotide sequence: TGTGCCAGCAGTCCCGAGGAAAAACTGTTTTTT.